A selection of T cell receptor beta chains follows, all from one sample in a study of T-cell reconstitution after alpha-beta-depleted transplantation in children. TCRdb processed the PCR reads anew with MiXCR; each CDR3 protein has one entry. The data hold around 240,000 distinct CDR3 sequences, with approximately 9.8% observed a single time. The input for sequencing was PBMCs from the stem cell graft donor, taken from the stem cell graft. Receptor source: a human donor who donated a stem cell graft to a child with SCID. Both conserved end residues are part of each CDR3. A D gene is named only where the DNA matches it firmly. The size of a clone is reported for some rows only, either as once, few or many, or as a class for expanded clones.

CDR3 protein: CASSFAGETEAFF
CDR3 DNA: TGTGCCAGCAGCTTCGCAGGGGAGACTGAAGCTTTCTTT
D gene: .
clone size: many
J gene: TRBJ1-1
V gene: TRBV7-9

CDR3 protein: CASSLLDREIDEQFF
CDR3 DNA: TGCGCCAGCAGCTTGTTGGACAGGGAGATCGATGAGCAGTTCTTC
D gene: TRBD1
clone size: many
J gene: TRBJ2-1
V gene: TRBV5-1

CDR3 protein: CASSLVVRSFNQPQHF
CDR3 DNA: TGTGCCAGCAGCTTAGTAGTGCGTTCATTCAATCAGCCCCAGCATTTT
D gene: .
clone size: many
J gene: TRBJ1-5
V gene: TRBV7-2

CDR3 protein: CASAYLSGNTIYF
CDR3 DNA: TGCGCCAGCGCATACCTCTCTGGAAACACCATATATTTT
D gene: .
clone size: many
J gene: TRBJ1-3
V gene: TRBV5-1

CDR3 protein: CASSLARTNYEQYF
CDR3 DNA: TGCGCCAGCAGCTTGGCCCGGACAAACTACGAGCAGTACTTC
D gene: .
clone size: many
J gene: TRBJ2-7
V gene: TRBV5-1

CDR3 protein: CASSIRPGSRHTQYF
CDR3 DNA: TGTGCCAGCAGTATCCGGCCAGGGTCTAGGCATACGCAGTATTTT
D gene: .
clone size: many
J gene: TRBJ2-3
V gene: TRBV2

CDR3 protein: CASSFGADEQFF
CDR3 DNA: TGTGCCAGCAGCTTTGGGGCAGATGAGCAGTTCTTC
D gene: .
clone size: many
J gene: TRBJ2-1
V gene: TRBV7-9

CDR3 protein: CASSLYGDSNQPQHF
CDR3 DNA: TGCGCCAGCAGCTTGTATGGAGATAGCAATCAGCCCCAGCATTTT
D gene: .
clone size: .
J gene: TRBJ1-5
V gene: TRBV5-1

CDR3 protein: CASSPLKDTIYF
CDR3 DNA: TGTGCCAGCAGCCCCTTAAAGGACACCATATATTTT
D gene: .
clone size: .
J gene: TRBJ1-3
V gene: TRBV12-3/TRBV12-4

CDR3 protein: CASSRASGGDYEQYF
CDR3 DNA: TGTGCCAGCAGCCGAGCTAGCGGGGGGGACTACGAGCAGTACTTC
D gene: TRBD2
clone size: .
J gene: TRBJ2-7
V gene: TRBV7-2

CDR3 protein: CASSPYPVRIGETQYF
CDR3 DNA: TGTGCCAGCAGTCCCTACCCGGTCAGGATCGGAGAGACCCAGTACTTC
D gene: .
clone size: .
J gene: TRBJ2-5
V gene: TRBV27

CDR3 protein: CASSLGPQIYEQYF
CDR3 DNA: TGTGCCAGCAGCTTAGGCCCCCAGATCTACGAGCAGTACTTC
D gene: .
clone size: .
J gene: TRBJ2-7
V gene: TRBV7-2

CDR3 protein: CASSSALAGGYPYEQYF
CDR3 DNA: TGTGCCAGCAGCTCGGCCCTAGCGGGGGGTTATCCCTACGAGCAGTACTTC
D gene: TRBD2
clone size: many
J gene: TRBJ2-7
V gene: TRBV7-6

CDR3 protein: CASIYDGALGYTF
CDR3 DNA: TGTGCCAGCATTTACGACGGAGCACTAGGCTACACCTTC
D gene: .
clone size: many
J gene: TRBJ1-2
V gene: TRBV2

CDR3 protein: CASSDPDQGAVDTQYF
CDR3 DNA: TGTGCCAGCAGCGATCCAGACCAGGGGGCCGTAGATACGCAGTATTTT
D gene: TRBD1
clone size: many
J gene: TRBJ2-3
V gene: TRBV6-2/TRBV6-3

CDR3 protein: CAPDNQPQHF
CDR3 DNA: TGCGCCCCGGACAATCAGCCCCAGCATTTT
D gene: .
clone size: .
J gene: TRBJ1-5
V gene: TRBV5-1

CDR3 protein: CASSDSRGNGYTF
CDR3 DNA: TGCGCCAGCAGTGATTCCAGGGGGAATGGCTACACCTTC
D gene: TRBD1
clone size: many
J gene: TRBJ1-2
V gene: TRBV10-2

CDR3 protein: CASSLTASGNTEAFF
CDR3 DNA: TGTGCCAGCAGCTTAACGGCATCGGGGAACACTGAAGCTTTCTTT
D gene: .
clone size: many
J gene: TRBJ1-1
V gene: TRBV7-3

CDR3 protein: CASSQDAGLVATNEKLFF
CDR3 DNA: TGCGCCAGCAGCCAAGACGCAGGCTTAGTTGCAACTAATGAAAAACTGTTTTTT
D gene: .
clone size: many
J gene: TRBJ1-4
V gene: TRBV4-1

CDR3 protein: CASSEGSGSQPQHF
CDR3 DNA: TGTGCCAGCAGTGAAGGGTCAGGGAGTCAGCCCCAGCATTTT
D gene: .
clone size: many
J gene: TRBJ1-5
V gene: TRBV6-1

CDR3 protein: CASSLETGAGTGELFF
CDR3 DNA: TGCGCCAGCAGCCTTGAAACAGGGGCGGGCACCGGGGAGCTGTTTTTT
D gene: TRBD1
clone size: many
J gene: TRBJ2-2
V gene: TRBV4-1

CDR3 protein: CASSLVSLGNSPLHF
CDR3 DNA: TGTGCCAGCAGCTTAGTGAGTCTGGGTAATTCACCCCTCCACTTT
D gene: .
clone size: many
J gene: TRBJ1-6
V gene: TRBV7-8

CDR3 protein: CASSPLAGGTDSYEQYF
CDR3 DNA: TGTGCCAGCTCACCCCTAGCGGGGGGGACCGATTCCTACGAGCAGTACTTC
D gene: TRBD2
clone size: many
J gene: TRBJ2-7
V gene: TRBV18

CDR3 protein: CSASRDGTLGYTF
CDR3 DNA: TGCAGTGCTAGCCGGGACGGGACTCTGGGCTACACCTTC
D gene: .
clone size: many
J gene: TRBJ1-2
V gene: TRBV20-1

CDR3 protein: CASSLNSGANVLTF
CDR3 DNA: TGTGCCAGCAGCTTGAACTCTGGGGCCAACGTCCTGACTTTC
D gene: .
clone size: many
J gene: TRBJ2-6
V gene: TRBV7-8

CDR3 protein: CSVEDSPWVEQFF
CDR3 DNA: TGCAGCGTTGAAGACAGCCCTTGGGTTGAGCAGTTCTTC
D gene: .
clone size: many
J gene: TRBJ2-1
V gene: TRBV29-1

CDR3 protein: CASSPFGTGGNTEAFF
CDR3 DNA: TGTGCCAGCTCACCATTCGGGACAGGGGGAAACACTGAAGCTTTCTTT
D gene: TRBD1
clone size: many
J gene: TRBJ1-1
V gene: TRBV18

CDR3 protein: CAISGTGEVGELFF
CDR3 DNA: TGTGCCATCAGTGGGACTGGGGAGGTCGGGGAGCTGTTTTTT
D gene: .
clone size: once
J gene: TRBJ2-2
V gene: TRBV10-3

CDR3 protein: CASSLPNNQETQYF
CDR3 DNA: TGTGCCAGCAGCCTCCCTAACAACCAAGAGACCCAGTACTTC
D gene: .
clone size: many
J gene: TRBJ2-5
V gene: TRBV28

CDR3 protein: CSARGTADYEQYF
CDR3 DNA: TGCAGTGCTAGGGGGACAGCTGACTACGAGCAGTACTTC
D gene: TRBD1
clone size: .
J gene: TRBJ2-7
V gene: TRBV20-1

CDR3 protein: CASSGDGDRGAFF
CDR3 DNA: TGTGCCAGCTCGGGTGACGGGGACAGGGGAGCTTTCTTT
D gene: TRBD1
clone size: .
J gene: TRBJ1-1
V gene: TRBV18

CDR3 protein: CASSPRSGGNQPQHF
CDR3 DNA: TGTGCCAGCTCACCGAGGTCGGGAGGCAATCAGCCCCAGCATTTT
D gene: .
clone size: many
J gene: TRBJ1-5
V gene: TRBV18

CDR3 protein: CASRASSGNTIYF
CDR3 DNA: TGCGCCAGCAGGGCGAGCTCTGGAAACACCATATATTTT
D gene: .
clone size: many
J gene: TRBJ1-3
V gene: TRBV5-1

CDR3 protein: CASSPERGLGGFNQPQHF
CDR3 DNA: TGTGCCAGCAGCCCAGAAAGGGGTTTAGGGGGCTTCAATCAGCCCCAGCATTTT
D gene: TRBD1
clone size: few
J gene: TRBJ1-5
V gene: TRBV7-8

CDR3 protein: CASSQFVSSGGEDTQYF
CDR3 DNA: TGTGCCAGCAGCCAGTTCGTCTCTAGCGGGGGTGAAGATACGCAGTATTTT
D gene: TRBD2
clone size: many
J gene: TRBJ2-3
V gene: TRBV4-2

CDR3 protein: CASCGEPAGGINEQFF
CDR3 DNA: TGCGCCAGCTGCGGGGAGCCAGCGGGGGGGATCAATGAGCAGTTCTTC
D gene: TRBD2
clone size: .
J gene: TRBJ2-1
V gene: TRBV5-1

CDR3 protein: CSVLAEETQYF
CDR3 DNA: TGCAGCGTTTTAGCGGAAGAGACCCAGTACTTC
D gene: .
clone size: many
J gene: TRBJ2-5
V gene: TRBV29-1

CDR3 protein: CASSIRPTSSNQPQHF
CDR3 DNA: TGTGCCAGTAGTATCCGACCTACAAGTAGCAATCAGCCCCAGCATTTT
D gene: .
clone size: many
J gene: TRBJ1-5
V gene: TRBV19

CDR3 protein: CSATGPSYGYTF
CDR3 DNA: TGCAGTGCTACAGGACCATCCTATGGCTACACCTTC
D gene: .
clone size: many
J gene: TRBJ1-2
V gene: TRBV20-1

CDR3 protein: CASSIHLFLGPATDTQYF
CDR3 DNA: TGTGCCAGCAGCATTCACTTGTTTCTCGGGCCGGCCACAGATACGCAGTATTTT
D gene: .
clone size: many
J gene: TRBJ2-3
V gene: TRBV11-1

CDR3 protein: CASSLEGQGSEQFF
CDR3 DNA: TGTGCCAGCAGTTTAGAGGGACAGGGCAGTGAGCAGTTCTTC
D gene: TRBD1
clone size: many
J gene: TRBJ2-1
V gene: TRBV12-3/TRBV12-4

CDR3 protein: CASSTGGEGNQPQHF
CDR3 DNA: TGTGCCAGCAGTACAGGGGGCGAGGGCAATCAGCCCCAGCATTTT
D gene: TRBD1
clone size: many
J gene: TRBJ1-5
V gene: TRBV28

CDR3 protein: CASVGQGVFEQYF
CDR3 DNA: TGTGCCAGCGTGGGACAGGGAGTGTTCGAGCAGTACTTC
D gene: TRBD1
clone size: .
J gene: TRBJ2-7
V gene: TRBV28

CDR3 protein: CSARLPTGRNTEAFF
CDR3 DNA: TGCAGTGCTAGATTACCGACAGGGCGGAACACTGAAGCTTTCTTT
D gene: TRBD1
clone size: .
J gene: TRBJ1-1
V gene: TRBV20-1

CDR3 protein: CASSLYATGGNEQYF
CDR3 DNA: TGCGCCAGCAGCTTGTATGCGACAGGGGGCAACGAGCAGTACTTC
D gene: TRBD1
clone size: many
J gene: TRBJ2-7
V gene: TRBV5-1